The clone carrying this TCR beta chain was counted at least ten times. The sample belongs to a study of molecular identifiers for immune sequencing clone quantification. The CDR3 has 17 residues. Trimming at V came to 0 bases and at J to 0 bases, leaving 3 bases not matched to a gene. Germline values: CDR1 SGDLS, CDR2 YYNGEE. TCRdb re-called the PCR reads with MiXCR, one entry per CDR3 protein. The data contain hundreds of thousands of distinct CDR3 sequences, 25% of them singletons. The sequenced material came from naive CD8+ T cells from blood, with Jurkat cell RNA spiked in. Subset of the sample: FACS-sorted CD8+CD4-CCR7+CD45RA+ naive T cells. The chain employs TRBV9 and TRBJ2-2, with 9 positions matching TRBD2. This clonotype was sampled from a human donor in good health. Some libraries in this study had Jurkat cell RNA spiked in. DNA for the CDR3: TGTGCCAGCAGCGTAGTAAGCGGGGGGCCGAACACCGGGGAGCTGTTTTTT. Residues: CASSVVSGGPNTGELFF.